The 13 T cell receptor beta chains in this list originate from one sample, sequenced in a study of CD8+CD57+ T cells in acquired aplastic anemia. Researchers used genomic DNA as the template to profile TCR beta VDJ and CDR3. MiXCR, run by TCRdb on the reads, gives a single entry per CDR3 protein. Among roughly 160,000 distinct CDR3 sequences listed, around 48% were seen once. Whoever was chosen for sequencing had shown CD8+CD57+ cell expansion by flow cytometry. Sequencing was done on a sample of sorted CD4+, CD8+, or CD8+CD57+ T cells (not recorded which) from PBMCs. All receptors come from a human donor with aplastic anemia.

This clonotype was seen once. The J gene is TRBJ2-6, the V gene TRBV9; 8 nucleotides align to TRBD1. The CDR3 totals 19 residues. Germline assignment: CDR1 SGDLS and CDR2 YYNGEE. The ends lost 0 bases at V and 0 bases at J; junction bases unmatched: 8. The CDR3 sequence is CASSVDRTGPHSGANVLTF. CDR3 sequence (DNA): TGTGCCAGCAGCGTAGATCGGACAGGGCCCCACTCTGGGGCCAACGTCCTGACTTTC.

This clonotype was picked up many times. The chain combines TRBV20-1 with TRBJ2-3; 7 bases fit TRBD2. Germline V gene sequence: CDR1 DFQATT, CDR2 SNEGSKA (reference sequence). Trimming cost V 7 bases and J 1 base; bases outside gene matches: 5. CDR3 length: 13 residues. CDR3 sequence: CSGPAGGTDTQYF. The CDR3 DNA is TGCAGTGGGCCGGCGGGAGGCACAGATACGCAGTATTTT.

This clonotype was seen at least ten times. V and J are TRBV19 and TRBJ2-6, with D perhaps matching TRBD1 (8 bases). V shed 6 bases and J shed 0 bases, with 21 bases lying between them. The germline gives CDR1 LNHDA, CDR2 SQIVND (reference sequence). This CDR3 has 19 amino acids. The CDR3 DNA is TGTGCCAGTAGGGGGGGGTTTGCAGGGGGCCTCTCTGGGGCCAACGTCCTGACTTTC. Protein sequence: CASRGGFAGGLSGANVLTF.

As regards this clonotype: No conserved phenylalanine or tryptophan ends this CDR3, so it is likely a read error. The V and J genes are TRBV20-1 and TRBJ1-4; D remains ambiguous. Germline lookup yields CDR1 DFQATT and CDR2 SNEGSKA (reference sequence). The CDR3 loop spans 16 amino acids. Between the trimmed V and J ends, which lost 3 bases and 13 bases, there was a span of 27 bases. This CDR3 is CSARSGLQTRHSPLFL. The CDR3 nucleotides read TGCAGTGCTAGGAGCGGACTCCAGACCCGACACTCTCCACTGTTTCTT.

This chain links TRBV4-3 with TRBJ2-2; 7 bases are a match to TRBD1. Unmatched junction bases numbered 12, after V lost 3 bases and J lost 2 bases. Germline V gene data show CDR1 as LGHNA and CDR2 as YSLEER. The CDR3 has 18 amino acids. This CDR3 reads CASSQALKTGANTGELFF. CDR3 DNA: TGCGCCAGCAGCCAGGCTCTGAAAACAGGGGCTAACACCGGGGAGCTGTTTTTT.

The V and J genes are TRBV2 and TRBJ2-7; 11 positions agree with TRBD1. This CDR3 has 14 amino acids. Germline V gene lookup returns CDR1 SNHLY and CDR2 FYNNEI. The junction had 7 bases not matched to a gene; V was cut back by 6 bases and J by 6 bases. The DNA of the CDR3 is TGTGCCAGCAGCACCCCGGGACAGGGGGGCGAGCAGTACTTC. This translates into CASSTPGQGGEQYF.

This clonotype was observed a few times. V is TRBV7-9 and J is TRBJ1-3; D call uncertain. Germline V gene sequence: CDR1 SEHNR, CDR2 FQNEAQ (reference sequence). With 2 bases removed from V and 4 bases from J, the gap between germline ends came to 6 bases. The CDR3 consists of 13 residues. CDR3 nucleotides: TGTGCCAGCAGCTTACCGCCGGGAAACACCATATATTTT. Its protein is CASSLPPGNTIYF.

The chain combines TRBV15 with TRBJ1-3, with 7 positions matching TRBD1. Germline lookup yields CDR1 LNHNV and CDR2 YYDKDF (reference sequence). With V trimmed by 1 base and J by 2 bases, 2 bases remained unmatched. The CDR3 sequence is 15 residues long. CDR3 in DNA: TGTGCCACCAGCAGAGGGGGACAGACTGGAAACACCATATATTTT. Amino acids: CATSRGGQTGNTIYF.

This clonotype was seen only a few times. V is TRBV29-1 and J is TRBJ1-2, with TRBD1 matching over 7 bases. This CDR3 comprises 13 residues. Germline V gene lookup returns CDR1 SQVTM and CDR2 ANQGSEA. After removal of 6 bases from V and 4 bases from J, the junction contained 8 bases not matched to a gene. CDR3 sequence reads: CSVTTGFAYGYTF. The CDR3 region has the DNA TGCAGCGTGACGACAGGGTTTGCCTATGGCTACACCTTC.

Points on this clonotype: The junction departs from germline at one end; a sequencing error may be responsible. V is TRBV19 and J is TRBJ1-4, with 10 nucleotides matching TRBD1. The CDR3 has 16 residues. Germline CDR1 is LNHDA and CDR2 is SQIVND (reference sequence). The CDR3 DNA reads TGTGCCAGCAGTAGGGACAGGGGTGGAACTAATGAAAAACTGTTTTTT. Protein product: CASSRDRGGTNEKLFF.

A word on this clonotype: The junction departs from the called germline gene at one end, perhaps through a read error. V gene TRBV11-2 combines with J gene TRBJ2-3; 7 bases map to TRBD1. This CDR3 is 14 amino acids long. Germline CDR1 reads SGHAT; CDR2 reads FQNNGV. Written as DNA, the CDR3 is TGTGCCAGCAGCCTAGAGAGGGGGCGTGATACGCAGTATTTT. Its protein is CASSLERGRDTQYF.

J is TRBJ1-2 and V is TRBV11-2; TRBD1 agrees at 7 bases. Germline V lookup: CDR1 SGHAT, CDR2 FQNNGV. With 5 bases clipped from V and 3 bases from J, the junction kept 9 bases outside the gene matches. The CDR3 consists of 15 residues. The CDR3 spells CASSPSGTAHYGYTF. In DNA, the CDR3 is TGTGCCAGCAGCCCCTCGGGGACAGCCCACTATGGCTACACCTTC.

The V gene is TRBV10-3, the J gene TRBJ2-7; TRBD2 agrees at 10 bases. The germline CDR1 and CDR2 sequences are ENHRY and SYGVKD. The V segment lost 7 bases and the J segment 2 bases; nucleotides outside the gene matches: 11. The CDR3 spans 16 residues. CDR3 protein: CAITDETSGRAYEQYF. DNA of the CDR3: TGTGCCATCACCGATGAGACGAGCGGGAGGGCCTACGAGCAGTACTTC.